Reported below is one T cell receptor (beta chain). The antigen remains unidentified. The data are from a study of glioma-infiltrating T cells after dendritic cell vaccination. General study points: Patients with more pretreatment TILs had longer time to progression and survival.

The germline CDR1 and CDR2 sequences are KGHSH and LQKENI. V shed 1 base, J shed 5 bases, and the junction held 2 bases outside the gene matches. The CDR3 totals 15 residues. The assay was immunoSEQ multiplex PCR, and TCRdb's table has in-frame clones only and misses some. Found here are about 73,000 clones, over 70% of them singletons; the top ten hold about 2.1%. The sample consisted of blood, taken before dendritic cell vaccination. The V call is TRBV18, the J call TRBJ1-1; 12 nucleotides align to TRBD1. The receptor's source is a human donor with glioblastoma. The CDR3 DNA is TGTGCCAGCTCACCACTGGGACAGGGGGCAACTGAAGCTTTCTTT. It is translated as CASSPLGQGATEAFF. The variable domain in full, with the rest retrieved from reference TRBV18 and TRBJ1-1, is NAGVMQNPRHLVRRRGQEARLRCSPMKGHSHVYWYRQLPEEGLKFMVYLQKENIIDESGMPKERFSAEFPKEGPSILRIQQVVRGDSAAYFCASSPLGQGATEAFFGQGTRLTVV.